This entry features one TCR beta chain sequence. Libraries were prepared by immunoSEQ multiplex PCR; TCRdb keeps only in-frame clonotypes and omits some of them. This sample has tens of thousands of clones, with around 87% found just once. This entry belongs to a study of technical replicates of blood from several donors. The CDR3 has 17 amino acids. This TCR came from a human donor in good health. Some clones in this sample may be carry-over from other donors' samples. The chain is built from TRBV21-1 and TRBJ1-2; the D call in the table, TRBD1, was not verified against the DNA. TRBV21-1 is described as a pseudogene. Sequencing was done on a sample of PBMCs. Here the CDR3 reads CASSKGQGAENLYGYTF. The DNA of the CDR3 is TGTGCCAGCAGCAAGGGGCAGGGGGCAGAGAACCTCTATGGCTACACCTTC.